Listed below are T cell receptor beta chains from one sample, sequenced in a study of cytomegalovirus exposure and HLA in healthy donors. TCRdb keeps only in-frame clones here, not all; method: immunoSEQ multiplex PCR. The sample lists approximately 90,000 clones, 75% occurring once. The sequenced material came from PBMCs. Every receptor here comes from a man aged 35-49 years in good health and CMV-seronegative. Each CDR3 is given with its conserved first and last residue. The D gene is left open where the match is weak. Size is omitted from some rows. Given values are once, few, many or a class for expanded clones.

CDR3nt: TGTGCCAGCAGCCCCCGGGGGTATAACAATGAGCAGTTCTTC
CDR3aa: CASSPRGYNNEQFF
v_gene: TRBV9
j_gene: TRBJ2-1
abundance: -
d_gene: -

CDR3nt: TGTGCCAGCAGACAAGGGACAGCCCCTTCCGAGCAGTACTTC
CDR3aa: CASRQGTAPSEQYF
v_gene: TRBV28
j_gene: TRBJ2-7
abundance: -
d_gene: TRBD1

CDR3nt: TGCGCCAGCAGCTCCGGACAGGAATTGGGTGGGTTGGTAGTAGCTTTCTTT
CDR3aa: CASSSGQELGGLVVAFF
v_gene: TRBV5-1
j_gene: TRBJ1-1
abundance: -
d_gene: TRBD1

CDR3nt: TGCAGCGTTGAAGGGGACAGATTCTACAATGAGCAGTTCTTC
CDR3aa: CSVEGDRFYNEQFF
v_gene: TRBV29-1
j_gene: TRBJ2-1
abundance: -
d_gene: TRBD1

CDR3nt: TGTGCCAGCAGTTACAGGACATCGCCCGATGGAAACACCATATATTTT
CDR3aa: CASSYRTSPDGNTIYF
v_gene: TRBV6-6
j_gene: TRBJ1-3
abundance: -
d_gene: -

CDR3nt: TGTGCCAGTAGTATATGGAAGGGGGCAGAGACCCAGTACTTC
CDR3aa: CASSIWKGAETQYF
v_gene: TRBV19
j_gene: TRBJ2-5
abundance: -
d_gene: TRBD1

CDR3nt: TGTGCCACCAGCAGACCAGGGGCCTACAATGAGCAGTTCTTC
CDR3aa: CATSRPGAYNEQFF
v_gene: TRBV15
j_gene: TRBJ2-1
abundance: -
d_gene: -

CDR3nt: TGTGCCAGTAGTCCCAGGGGGTGGGGGCTCGACTGGGATACGCAGTATTTT
CDR3aa: CASSPRGWGLDWDTQYF
v_gene: TRBV19
j_gene: TRBJ2-3
abundance: few
d_gene: TRBD1

CDR3nt: TGTGCCAGCAGCGTAGATCTAAGCGGGAGGGGAGATACGCAGTATTTT
CDR3aa: CASSVDLSGRGDTQYF
v_gene: TRBV9
j_gene: TRBJ2-3
abundance: -
d_gene: TRBD2

CDR3nt: TGTGCCAGCAGCTTTCTACGCAGCCTGACAGGGTCGAATGGCTACACCTTC
CDR3aa: CASSFLRSLTGSNGYTF
v_gene: TRBV5-4
j_gene: TRBJ1-2
abundance: -
d_gene: TRBD1

CDR3nt: TGTGCCAGCAGCTTAGGGACTAGCGGGAGTGGAGAGACCCAGTACTTC
CDR3aa: CASSLGTSGSGETQYF
v_gene: TRBV7-9
j_gene: TRBJ2-5
abundance: -
d_gene: TRBD2

CDR3nt: TGCGCCAGCAGCGCGACAGGTTACGAGCAGTACTTC
CDR3aa: CASSATGYEQYF
v_gene: TRBV5-1
j_gene: TRBJ2-7
abundance: -
d_gene: -

CDR3nt: TGTGCCAGCAGCCCTGGGGGGGGAACCTATGGCTACACCTTC
CDR3aa: CASSPGGGTYGYTF
v_gene: TRBV13
j_gene: TRBJ1-2
abundance: -
d_gene: -

CDR3nt: TGTGCCAGCAACCTCTCCCCACCAGCGGGGTACTTC
CDR3aa: CASNLSPPAGYF
v_gene: TRBV5-5
j_gene: TRBJ2-4
abundance: -
d_gene: -

CDR3nt: TGTGCCAGCAGTGTCCGGGACAGTAATCAGCCCCAGCATTTT
CDR3aa: CASSVRDSNQPQHF
v_gene: TRBV27
j_gene: TRBJ1-5
abundance: -
d_gene: TRBD1

CDR3nt: TGTGCCAGTAGTATAGGCCAGGGTCCATTTTACGAGCAGTACTTC
CDR3aa: CASSIGQGPFYEQYF
v_gene: TRBV19
j_gene: TRBJ2-7
abundance: -
d_gene: -

CDR3nt: TGTGCCAGCAGTGATACTTTAGCGGGAGTAGCCTACGAGCAGTACTTC
CDR3aa: CASSDTLAGVAYEQYF
v_gene: TRBV2
j_gene: TRBJ2-7
abundance: few
d_gene: TRBD2

CDR3nt: TGTGCCAGCAGCTCCGGGACAGGGGCCTACGAGCAGTACTTC
CDR3aa: CASSSGTGAYEQYF
v_gene: TRBV7-9
j_gene: TRBJ2-7
abundance: -
d_gene: TRBD1

CDR3nt: TGTGCCAGCAGCCAACGTGGGGCCCGAGGCTACACCTTC
CDR3aa: CASSQRGARGYTF
v_gene: TRBV4-2
j_gene: TRBJ1-2
abundance: -
d_gene: -

CDR3nt: TGTGCCAGCAGCCCGGGAGAAAAACTGTTTTTT
CDR3aa: CASSPGEKLFF
v_gene: TRBV11-2
j_gene: TRBJ1-4
abundance: few
d_gene: -

CDR3nt: TGCGCCAGCAGCTCCACTAGCGGGAGCTACGAGCAGTACTTC
CDR3aa: CASSSTSGSYEQYF
v_gene: TRBV5-1
j_gene: TRBJ2-7
abundance: -
d_gene: TRBD2

CDR3nt: TGTGCCAGCTCACCACGGGGCAGAAACACAGATACGCAGTATTTT
CDR3aa: CASSPRGRNTDTQYF
v_gene: TRBV18
j_gene: TRBJ2-3
abundance: few
d_gene: -

CDR3nt: TGTGCCAGCAGTTACTCGACAGGGCTTCTGGGACAGCCCCAGCATTTT
CDR3aa: CASSYSTGLLGQPQHF
v_gene: TRBV6-6
j_gene: TRBJ1-5
abundance: -
d_gene: TRBD1

CDR3nt: TGTGCCAGCAGCCGGACTAGCGGGGGATCTTACTACGAGCAGTACTTC
CDR3aa: CASSRTSGGSYYEQYF
v_gene: TRBV7-2
j_gene: TRBJ2-7
abundance: -
d_gene: TRBD2

CDR3nt: TGTGCCAGCAGTTTACGGGCGGCGGGCAGGCCCCACACTGAAGCTTTCTTT
CDR3aa: CASSLRAAGRPHTEAFF
v_gene: TRBV27
j_gene: TRBJ1-1
abundance: -
d_gene: -

CDR3nt: TGCGCCAGCAGCTTGAGGGGCATCAACTATGGCTACACCTTC
CDR3aa: CASSLRGINYGYTF
v_gene: TRBV5-1
j_gene: TRBJ1-2
abundance: -
d_gene: -

CDR3nt: TGTGCCAGCAGCTTCGGGACTAGCGCAGATACGCAGTATTTT
CDR3aa: CASSFGTSADTQYF
v_gene: TRBV11-3
j_gene: TRBJ2-3
abundance: few
d_gene: TRBD2

CDR3nt: TGTGCCAGTAGTTCCGAGGGACAGGGACGTGCCTATGGCTACACCTTC
CDR3aa: CASSSEGQGRAYGYTF
v_gene: TRBV19
j_gene: TRBJ1-2
abundance: many
d_gene: TRBD1

CDR3nt: TGTGCCAGCAGCGCACAACCCTCTTACACAGATACGCAGTATTTT
CDR3aa: CASSAQPSYTDTQYF
v_gene: TRBV2
j_gene: TRBJ2-3
abundance: few
d_gene: -

CDR3nt: TGTGCCAGCACCCTCGGGGGGTATGAGCAGTTCTTC
CDR3aa: CASTLGGYEQFF
v_gene: TRBV5-6
j_gene: TRBJ2-1
abundance: once
d_gene: TRBD2

CDR3nt: TGCGCCAGCAGCTTCGGGAGGGGAAATGAGCAGTTCTTC
CDR3aa: CASSFGRGNEQFF
v_gene: TRBV5-1
j_gene: TRBJ2-1
abundance: -
d_gene: TRBD2

CDR3nt: TGTGCCAGCAGTTTAATCGTAGGCGGGGTGGAGGCCAACGTCCTGACTTTC
CDR3aa: CASSLIVGGVEANVLTF
v_gene: TRBV28
j_gene: TRBJ2-6
abundance: -
d_gene: -

CDR3nt: TGTGCCAGCTGGGGGAGAGAGGACAGGGTTAATGAGCAGTTCTTC
CDR3aa: CASWGREDRVNEQFF
v_gene: TRBV6-1
j_gene: TRBJ2-1
abundance: -
d_gene: TRBD1

CDR3nt: TGCGCCAGCAGCCAACTACAGGGAGAAATGAAGCAACTGTTTTTT
CDR3aa: CASSQLQGEMKQLFF
v_gene: TRBV5-1
j_gene: TRBJ1-4
abundance: few
d_gene: -

CDR3nt: TGTGCCAGCAGTGGGAGGGGCAGTTCACCCCTCCACTTT
CDR3aa: CASSGRGSSPLHF
v_gene: TRBV6-1
j_gene: TRBJ1-6
abundance: once
d_gene: -

CDR3nt: TGTGCCAGCAGTCCCTACGGGACTAGTTACAATGAGCAGTTCTTC
CDR3aa: CASSPYGTSYNEQFF
v_gene: TRBV6-6
j_gene: TRBJ2-1
abundance: -
d_gene: TRBD2

CDR3nt: TGTGCCAGCAGCTCTAAGGGGGGGATGACTGAAGCTTTCTTT
CDR3aa: CASSSKGGMTEAFF
v_gene: TRBV14
j_gene: TRBJ1-1
abundance: -
d_gene: -

CDR3nt: TGTGCCAGCAGGGGACAGGGCTCTAATGAAAAACTGTTTTTT
CDR3aa: CASRGQGSNEKLFF
v_gene: TRBV2
j_gene: TRBJ1-4
abundance: -
d_gene: TRBD1

CDR3nt: TGTGCCAGCAGTTTTGGTTTGGCGGGGGGCTACAATGAGCAGTTCTTC
CDR3aa: CASSFGLAGGYNEQFF
v_gene: TRBV27
j_gene: TRBJ2-1
abundance: -
d_gene: TRBD2

CDR3nt: TGTGCCAGCAGTCCTGTGAACGGTCAACGGGAGCAGTACTTC
CDR3aa: CASSPVNGQREQYF
v_gene: TRBV6-6
j_gene: TRBJ2-7
abundance: -
d_gene: -